These T cell receptor beta chains were read from a single sample in a study of shared clonotypes between healthy human individuals. Generated by immunoSEQ multiplex PCR, the TCRdb table keeps only in-frame clones and is missing some. The table shows about 2 million clones, with over 85% occurring only once. Material for sequencing was naive CD4+ T cells sorted from blood. The receptors were gathered from a man younger than 30 in good health. The CDR3 runs from the conserved cysteine through the conserved F or W. The D gene is left open where the match is weak. The listing skips clone size in some rows; elsewhere it reads once, few, many or a size class.

J gene,V gene,CDR3 length,clone size,D gene,CDR3 protein,CDR3 DNA
TRBJ1-2,TRBV10-3,13,.,.,CAISRLQGYGYTF,TGTGCCATCAGCCGCCTCCAGGGCTATGGCTACACCTTC
TRBJ1-3,TRBV10-3,16,.,.,CAISSTAQGSGNTIYF,TGTGCCATCAGCTCGACCGCGCAGGGATCTGGAAACACCATATATTTT
TRBJ1-3,TRBV30,13,.,.,CAWGGLLGNTIYF,TGTGCCTGGGGAGGACTTCTTGGAAACACCATATATTTT
TRBJ2-1,TRBV7-8,18,.,TRBD2,CASNYELGLAGVSDEQFF,TGTGCCAGCAACTATGAATTGGGACTAGCGGGAGTTTCCGATGAGCAGTTCTTC
TRBJ2-5,TRBV29-1,14,.,TRBD2,CSAIAGGAGETQYF,TGCAGCGCAATAGCGGGGGGGGCTGGAGAGACCCAGTACTTC
TRBJ1-2,TRBV4-3,15,.,TRBD1,CASSQGTGMFVGYTF,TGCGCCAGCAGCCAAGGGACAGGCATGTTCGTTGGCTACACCTTC
TRBJ2-7,TRBV20-1,11,.,.,CSARSNYEQYF,TGCAGTGCTAGGAGTAATTACGAGCAGTACTTC
TRBJ2-3,TRBV18,13,.,.,CASSPRATDTQYF,TGTGCCAGCTCACCACGAGCAACAGATACGCAGTATTTT
TRBJ2-3,TRBV5-1,14,.,TRBD2,CASTLAGATDTQYF,TGCGCCAGCACCCTAGCGGGAGCGACAGATACGCAGTATTTT
TRBJ1-2,TRBV28,14,.,TRBD1,CASSPTGGPYGYTF,TGTGCCAGCAGCCCGACAGGGGGTCCCTATGGCTACACCTTC
TRBJ1-2,TRBV2,13,.,TRBD1,CASSLQGIEGYTF,TGTGCCAGCAGTCTACAGGGGATAGAAGGCTACACCTTC
TRBJ2-7,TRBV6-6,16,once,.,CASIQIVGQYSYEQYF,TGTGCCAGCATCCAAATCGTTGGACAGTACTCCTACGAGCAGTACTTC
TRBJ1-3,TRBV29-1,12,.,.,CSVVSSGNTIYF,TGCAGCGTTGTAAGTTCTGGAAACACCATATATTTT
TRBJ1-1,TRBV10-1,13,.,TRBD1,CASSGQGYTEAFF,TGCGCCAGCTCGGGACAGGGATACACTGAAGCTTTCTTT
TRBJ2-2,TRBV6-1,13,.,.,CASSEASRPKLFF,TGTGCCAGCAGTGAAGCAAGTCGCCCCAAGCTGTTTTTT
TRBJ1-6,TRBV2,14,.,.,CASSGRQGSNPLHF,TGTGCCAGCAGTGGGCGCCAGGGGAGTAACCCCCTCCACTTT
TRBJ1-2,TRBV25-1,16,.,.,CASSEEPGLKGDGYTF,TGTGCCAGCAGTGAAGAACCGGGACTCAAGGGGGATGGCTACACCTTC